This T cell receptor beta chain is drawn from a study of breast tumors, draining lymph nodes, adjacent tissues. Axillary draining lymph nodes of breast cancer patients supplied the node samples. Study-level findings and limits: The data were judged consistent with most tumor T cells coming from lymph node and expanding in tumor. The lymph node origin of tumor T cells was framed as consistent with a hypothesis, not demonstrated. Compared with lymph nodes, tumors were less diverse; compared with nontumor tissue, more. Luminal-like breast cancer showed significantly higher tumor–nontumor repertoire similarity than basal-like.

CDR3 length equals 16 residues. Germline V gene data show CDR1 as LNHDA and CDR2 as SQIVND (reference sequence). V trimming: 4 bases; J trimming: 5 bases; junction bases outside the gene matches: 4. MiXCR, applied by TCRdb to the multiplex PCR reads, yields one record per CDR3 protein. The top ten clones hold roughly 1.5% of a sample with 200,000 to 250,000 distinct CDR3 sequences, around 32% of them seen once. This clonotype was picked up many times. Its target is unknown. V and J are TRBV19 and TRBJ2-2, with 13 bases aligning to TRBD2. The sequencing input was axillary lymph node tissue. The sequence derives from a female donor with breast cancer. Some clones in this sample may be carry-over from other donors' samples. In DNA, the CDR3 is TGTGCCAGTAGTAGCACTAGCGGGAGGGGTACCGGGGAGCTGTTTTTT. The encoded protein is CASSSTSGRGTGELFF.